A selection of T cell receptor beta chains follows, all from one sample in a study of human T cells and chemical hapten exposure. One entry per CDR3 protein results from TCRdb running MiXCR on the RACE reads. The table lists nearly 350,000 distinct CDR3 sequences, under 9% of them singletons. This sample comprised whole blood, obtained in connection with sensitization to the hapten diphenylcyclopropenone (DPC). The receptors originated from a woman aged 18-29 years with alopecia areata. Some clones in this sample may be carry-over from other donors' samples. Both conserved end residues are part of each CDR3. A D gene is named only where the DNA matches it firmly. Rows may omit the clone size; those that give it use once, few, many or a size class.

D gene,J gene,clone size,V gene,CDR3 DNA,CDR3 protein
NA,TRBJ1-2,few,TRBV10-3,TGTGCCATCAGTGAGACCCTGACTTCGAGTAACTATGGCTACACCTTC,CAISETLTSSNYGYTF
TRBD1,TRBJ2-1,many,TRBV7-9,TGTGCCAGCAGCCTACAGGGGGCCGGTGAGCAGTTCTTC,CASSLQGAGEQFF
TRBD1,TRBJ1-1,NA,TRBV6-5,TGTGCCAGCAGCACAGGGGGCACGGCTTTCTTT,CASSTGGTAFF
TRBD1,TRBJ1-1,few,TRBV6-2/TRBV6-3,TGTGCCAGCTTGAGGGGGCGCGTCGCTGAAGCTTTCTTT,CASLRGRVAEAFF
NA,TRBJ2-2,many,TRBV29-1,TGCAGCGTTGGTGGGACACGGTCCGCGAACACCGGGGAGCTGTTTTTT,CSVGGTRSANTGELFF
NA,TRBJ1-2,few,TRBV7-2,TGTGCCAGCAGCTTAGGGGGCGCCGGAAGAACTAACTATGGCTACACCTTC,CASSLGGAGRTNYGYTF
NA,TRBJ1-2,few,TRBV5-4,TGTGCCAGCAGCTTGGAGCCGGGACACATCTATGGCTACACCTTC,CASSLEPGHIYGYTF
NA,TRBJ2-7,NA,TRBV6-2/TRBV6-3,TGTGCCAGCAGTCACGCTTTGAGCTACGAGCAGTACTTC,CASSHALSYEQYF
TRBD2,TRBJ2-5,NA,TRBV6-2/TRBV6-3,TGTGCCAGCAGTTACTCGACACGCCACCCACTAGCGGGCCCGCAAGAGACCCAGTACTTC,CASSYSTRHPLAGPQETQYF
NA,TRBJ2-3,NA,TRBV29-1,TGCAGCGTCTGCGAGGAGGTCGAGGATACGCAGTATTTT,CSVCEEVEDTQYF
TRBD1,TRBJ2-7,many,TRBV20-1,TGCAGTGCTAGTAAGGGGACAGTTTACGAGCAGTACTTC,CSASKGTVYEQYF
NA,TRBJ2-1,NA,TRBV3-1,TGTGCCAGCAGCCAAGATAGCAGCTCCTACAATGAGCAGTTCTTC,CASSQDSSSYNEQFF
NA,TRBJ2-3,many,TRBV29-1,TGCAGCGTGCAGGGAAACACAGATACGCAGTATTTT,CSVQGNTDTQYF
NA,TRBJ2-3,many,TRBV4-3,TGCGCCAGCAGCCAAGGCCCCCGGGGGCGAGATACGCAGTATTTT,CASSQGPRGRDTQYF
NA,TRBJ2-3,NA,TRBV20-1,TGCAGTGCCGTGGATCGGCGGGGTACAGATACGCAGTATTTT,CSAVDRRGTDTQYF
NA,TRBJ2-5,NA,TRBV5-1,TGCGCCAGCAGCTTGTTGTCCCTCGATGGGGAGACCCAGTACTTC,CASSLLSLDGETQYF
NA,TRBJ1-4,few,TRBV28,TGTGCCAGCAGAGGGGTCGGTACTAATGAAAAACTGTTTTTT,CASRGVGTNEKLFF
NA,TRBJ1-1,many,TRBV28,TGTGCCAGCAGTTCCATAGGAATGACAGGTTTAATTAACACTGAAGCTTTCTTT,CASSSIGMTGLINTEAFF
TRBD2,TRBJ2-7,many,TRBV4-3,TGCGCCAGCAGCCAATACCACGTCGAGATAGTTGGACGGGAGGGCTACGAGCAGTACTTC,CASSQYHVEIVGREGYEQYF
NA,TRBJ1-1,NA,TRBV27,TGTGCCAGCAGTTCCCCTGCCAGGGAAACTGAAGCTTTCTTT,CASSSPARETEAFF
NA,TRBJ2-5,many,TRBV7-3,TGTGCCAGCAGTCCAAATGGGAGACACCAAGAGACCCAGTACTTC,CASSPNGRHQETQYF
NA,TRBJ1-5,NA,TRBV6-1,TGTGCCAGCAGTGCTAACCGACAGATCAATCAGCCCCAGCATTTT,CASSANRQINQPQHF
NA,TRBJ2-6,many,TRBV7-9,TGTGCCAGCAGCTTGGGTGGGGTTGGGGCCAACGTCCTGACTTTC,CASSLGGVGANVLTF
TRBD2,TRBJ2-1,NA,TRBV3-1,TGTGCCAGCAGCCACCAAGCGGGGCGCGGCAACAATGAGCAGTTCTTC,CASSHQAGRGNNEQFF
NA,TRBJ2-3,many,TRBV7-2,TGTGCCAGCAGCTCGCGGGCTAGCACAGATACGCAGTATTTT,CASSSRASTDTQYF
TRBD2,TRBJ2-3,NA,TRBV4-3,TGCGCCAGCAGCCCGCGACTAGCGGGGGGCCTATTAGATACGCAGTATTTT,CASSPRLAGGLLDTQYF
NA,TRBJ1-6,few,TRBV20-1,TGCAGTGCCGACGACACAAATAATTCACCCCTCCACTTT,CSADDTNNSPLHF
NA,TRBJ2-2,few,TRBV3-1,TGTGCCAGCAGCCAAGATGCCGGGAGCACCGGGGAGCTGTTTTTT,CASSQDAGSTGELFF
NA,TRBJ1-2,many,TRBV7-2,TGTGCCAGCAGCTTACAAACAGACGTTAACTATGGCTACACCTTC,CASSLQTDVNYGYTF
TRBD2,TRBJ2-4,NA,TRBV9,TGTGCCAGCAGCGTAGTGCCGGGACTAGCGGGGAAGGACATTCAGTACTTC,CASSVVPGLAGKDIQYF
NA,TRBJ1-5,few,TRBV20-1,TGCAGTGCTAGATCCAGGAGTACCAATCAGCCCCAGCATTTT,CSARSRSTNQPQHF
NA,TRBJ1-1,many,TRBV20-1,TGCAGTGCTAGCCGGGACCTAAACACTGAAGCTTTCTTT,CSASRDLNTEAFF
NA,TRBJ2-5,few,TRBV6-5,TGTGCCAGCACCTTATCAGGGGAAGGGACCCAGTACTTC,CASTLSGEGTQYF
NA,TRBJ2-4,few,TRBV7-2,TGTGCCAGCAGGGTAGTAGGGGCAGGGAACAAAAACATTCAGTACTTC,CASRVVGAGNKNIQYF
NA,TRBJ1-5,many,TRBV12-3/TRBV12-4,TGTGCCAGCAGTTTTTTCGGGGGCAGTTTTGAGCCCCAGCATTTT,CASSFFGGSFEPQHF
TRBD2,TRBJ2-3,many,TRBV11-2,TGTGCCAGCAGCTTAGATCTTAATCGCGCGGGGGGCAGCACAGATACGCAGTATTTT,CASSLDLNRAGGSTDTQYF
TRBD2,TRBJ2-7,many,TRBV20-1,TGCAGTGCTGAGACTAGCGGGGGGCCGCGCGCTTACGAGCAGTACTTC,CSAETSGGPRAYEQYF
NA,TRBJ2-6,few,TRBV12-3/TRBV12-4,TGTGCCAGCAGTTTTGGAGCCTCTGGGGCCAACGTCCTGACTTTC,CASSFGASGANVLTF
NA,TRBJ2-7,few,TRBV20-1,TGCAGTGCTAGGGTATACGAGCAGTACTTC,CSARVYEQYF
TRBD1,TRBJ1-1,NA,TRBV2,TGTGCCAGCAGTTTAAGGACAGGGGGCACTGAAGCTTTCTTT,CASSLRTGGTEAFF
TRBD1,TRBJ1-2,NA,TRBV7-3,TGTGCCAGCAGCTCAGGACAGGGAAGTGGCTACACCTTC,CASSSGQGSGYTF